Each of the 5 T cell receptor beta chains below was sequenced from the same sample in a study of shared clonotypes between healthy human individuals. Generated by immunoSEQ multiplex PCR, the TCRdb table keeps only in-frame clones and is missing some. The sample yields around 750,000 clones, around 72% seen once. The sequencing sample was made of memory CD4+ T cells sorted from blood. This sample's subset: CD45RA-negative fraction. All receptors come from a woman aged 25 to 45 in good health.

The genes are TRBV9 and TRBJ2-5; 9 bases match TRBD2. In germline, CDR1 is SGDLS, CDR2 YYNGEE. The junction had 12 bases not matched to a gene; V was cut back by 1 base and J by 5 bases. The CDR3 spans 17 residues. The CDR3 DNA reads TGTGCCAGCAGCGTAAAACCGACTAGCGGACACCGGGAGACCCAGTACTTC. This sequence encodes CASSVKPTSGHRETQYF. Combining the CDR3 with reference TRBV9 and TRBJ2-5 gives the whole variable domain DSGVTQTPKHLITATGQRVTLRCSPRSGDLSVYWYQQSLDQGLQFLIQYYNGEERAKGNILERFSAQQFPDLHSELNLSSLELGDSALYFCASSVKPTSGHRETQYFGPGTRLLVL.

The genes are TRBV4-1 and TRBJ2-7, with TRBD2 matching 8 bases. CDR1 MGHRA and CDR2 YSYEKL come from the germline V gene. CDR3 size: 16 residues. J was trimmed by 2 bases and V by 2 bases; bases with no gene match: 8. The CDR3 sequence is CASSQQTSGVPYEQYF. CDR3 bases: TGCGCCAGCAGCCAACAAACTAGCGGAGTACCCTACGAGCAGTACTTC.

This clone was detected ten times or more. This chain joins TRBV15 and TRBJ1-2, with D unclear. This CDR3 is built from 14 residues. Trimming removed 1 base from V and 7 bases from J, with 13 bases in between. Germline CDR1 LNHNV, CDR2 YYDKDF (reference sequence). For the CDR3, the DNA is TGTGCCACCAGCAGAGCGGAAGGGTACGGTGGCTACACCTTC. Translating gives CATSRAEGYGGYTF.

V is TRBV10-3 and J is TRBJ2-6; D unresolved. Trimming removed 4 bases at V and 2 bases at J, with 9 bases between. Germline loops: CDR1 ENHRY, CDR2 SYGVKD. The CDR3 spans 15 residues. CDR3 bases: TGTGCCATCAGTGTAGACACTCCTGGGGCCAACGTCCTGACTTTC. Its protein is CAISVDTPGANVLTF.

The chain employs TRBV10-3 and TRBJ1-2, with a weak D call TRBD1 (5 bases). V lost 7 bases and J 6 bases, leaving 18 bases between the germline ends. The germline CDR1 and CDR2 sequences are ENHRY and SYGVKD. This CDR3 contains 14 residues. The chain's CDR3 is CAITASGGSDGYTF. DNA of the CDR3: TGTGCCATCACCGCGTCTGGGGGAAGCGATGGCTACACCTTC.